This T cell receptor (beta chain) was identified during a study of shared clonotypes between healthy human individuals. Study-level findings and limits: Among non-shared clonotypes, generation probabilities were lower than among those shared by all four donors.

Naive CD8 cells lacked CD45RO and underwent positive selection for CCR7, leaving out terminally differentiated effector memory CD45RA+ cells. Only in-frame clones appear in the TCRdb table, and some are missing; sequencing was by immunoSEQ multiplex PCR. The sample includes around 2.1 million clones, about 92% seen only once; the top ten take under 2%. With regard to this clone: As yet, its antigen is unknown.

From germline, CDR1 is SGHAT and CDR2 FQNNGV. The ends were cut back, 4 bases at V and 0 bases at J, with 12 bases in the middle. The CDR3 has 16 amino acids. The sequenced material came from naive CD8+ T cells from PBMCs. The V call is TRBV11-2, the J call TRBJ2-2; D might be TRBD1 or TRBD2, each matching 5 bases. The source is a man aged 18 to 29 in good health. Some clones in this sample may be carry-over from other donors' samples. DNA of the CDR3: TGTGCCAGCAGCTACACCGGGACCCCGAACACCGGGGAGCTGTTTTTT. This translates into CASSYTGTPNTGELFF.